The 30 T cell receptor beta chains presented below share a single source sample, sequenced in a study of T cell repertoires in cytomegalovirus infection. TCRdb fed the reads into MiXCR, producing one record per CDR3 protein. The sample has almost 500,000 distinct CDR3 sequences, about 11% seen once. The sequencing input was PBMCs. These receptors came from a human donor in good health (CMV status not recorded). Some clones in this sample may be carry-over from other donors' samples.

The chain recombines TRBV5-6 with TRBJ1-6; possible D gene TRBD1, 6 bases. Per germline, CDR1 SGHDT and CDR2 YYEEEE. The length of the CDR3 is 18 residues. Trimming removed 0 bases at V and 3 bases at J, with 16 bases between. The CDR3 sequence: CASSLAGAGDRYNSPLHF. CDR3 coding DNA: TGTGCCAGCAGCTTGGCCGGGGCAGGGGACCGCTATAATTCACCCCTCCACTTT.

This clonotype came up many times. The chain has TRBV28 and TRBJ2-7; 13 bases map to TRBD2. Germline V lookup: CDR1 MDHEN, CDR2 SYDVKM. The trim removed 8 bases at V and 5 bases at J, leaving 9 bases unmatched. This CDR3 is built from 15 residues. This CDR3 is CASHLRTSGRNEQYF. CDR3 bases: TGTGCCAGCCACCTCCGGACTAGCGGGAGAAACGAGCAGTACTTC.

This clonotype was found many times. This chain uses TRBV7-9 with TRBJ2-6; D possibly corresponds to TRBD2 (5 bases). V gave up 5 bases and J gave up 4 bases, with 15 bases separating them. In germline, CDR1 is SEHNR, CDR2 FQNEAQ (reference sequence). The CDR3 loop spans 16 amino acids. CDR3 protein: CASSPSGLAGANVLTF. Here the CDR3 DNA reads TGTGCCAGCAGCCCCTCGGGGTTAGCCGGGGCCAACGTCCTGACTTTC.

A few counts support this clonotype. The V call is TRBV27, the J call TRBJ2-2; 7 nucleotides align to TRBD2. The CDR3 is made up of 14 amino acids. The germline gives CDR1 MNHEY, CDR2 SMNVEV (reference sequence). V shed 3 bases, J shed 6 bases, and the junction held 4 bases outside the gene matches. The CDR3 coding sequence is TGTGCCAGCAGTTTGGGAGGGGTCGCCGGGGAGCTGTTTTTT. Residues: CASSLGGVAGELFF.

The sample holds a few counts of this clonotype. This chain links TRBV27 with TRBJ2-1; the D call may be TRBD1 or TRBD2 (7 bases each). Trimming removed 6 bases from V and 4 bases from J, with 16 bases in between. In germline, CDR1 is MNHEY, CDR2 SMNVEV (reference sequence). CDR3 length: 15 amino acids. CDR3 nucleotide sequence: TGTGCCAGCAGAGAGGGGGCGGGAGTTTACAATGAGCAGTTCTTC. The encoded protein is CASREGAGVYNEQFF.

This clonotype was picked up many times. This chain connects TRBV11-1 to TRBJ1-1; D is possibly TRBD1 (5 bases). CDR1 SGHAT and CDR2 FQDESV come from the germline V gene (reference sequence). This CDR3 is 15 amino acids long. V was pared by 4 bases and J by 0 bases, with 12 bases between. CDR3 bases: TGTGCCAGCAGCTATGAACAGGCGATGAACACTGAAGCTTTCTTT. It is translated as CASSYEQAMNTEAFF. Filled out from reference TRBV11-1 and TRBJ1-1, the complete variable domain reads EAEVAQSPRYKITEKSQAVAFWCDPISGHATLYWYRQILGQGPELLVQFQDESVVDDSQLPKDRFSAERLKGVDSTLKIQPAELGDSAMYLCASSYEQAMNTEAFFGQGTRLTVV.

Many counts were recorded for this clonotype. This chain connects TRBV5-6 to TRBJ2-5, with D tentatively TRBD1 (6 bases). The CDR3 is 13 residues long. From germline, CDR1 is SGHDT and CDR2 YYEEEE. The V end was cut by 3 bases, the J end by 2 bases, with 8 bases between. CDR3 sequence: CASSWDKQETQYF. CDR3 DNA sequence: TGTGCCAGCAGCTGGGACAAGCAAGAGACCCAGTACTTC.

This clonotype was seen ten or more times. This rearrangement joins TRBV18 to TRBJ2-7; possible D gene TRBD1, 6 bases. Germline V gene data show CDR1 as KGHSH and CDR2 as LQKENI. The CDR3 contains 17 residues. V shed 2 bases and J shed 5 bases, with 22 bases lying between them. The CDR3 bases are TGTGCCAGCTCACCATTAGGGACCGGGACAAGTGTCCACGAGCAGTACTTC. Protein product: CASSPLGTGTSVHEQYF.

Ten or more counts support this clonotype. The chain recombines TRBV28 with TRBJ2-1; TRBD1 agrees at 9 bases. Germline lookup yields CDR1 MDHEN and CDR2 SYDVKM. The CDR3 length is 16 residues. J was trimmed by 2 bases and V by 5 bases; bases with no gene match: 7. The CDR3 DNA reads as TGTGCCAGCAGTGCACAGACAGGGGGAACCTACAATGAGCAGTTCTTC. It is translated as CASSAQTGGTYNEQFF.

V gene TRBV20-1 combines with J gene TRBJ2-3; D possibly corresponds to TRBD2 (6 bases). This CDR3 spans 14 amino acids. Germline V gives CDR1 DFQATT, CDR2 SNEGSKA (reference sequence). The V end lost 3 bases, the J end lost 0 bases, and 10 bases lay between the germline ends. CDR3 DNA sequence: TGCAGTGCTAGTTTGGAGGGAAGCACAGATACGCAGTATTTT. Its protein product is CSASLEGSTDTQYF.

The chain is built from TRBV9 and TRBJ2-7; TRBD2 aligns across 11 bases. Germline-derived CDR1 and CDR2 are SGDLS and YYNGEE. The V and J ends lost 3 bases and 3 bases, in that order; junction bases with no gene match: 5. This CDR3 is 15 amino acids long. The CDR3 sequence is CASSASLAGGYEQYF. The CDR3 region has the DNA TGTGCCAGCAGCGCTAGTCTAGCGGGGGGCTACGAGCAGTACTTC.

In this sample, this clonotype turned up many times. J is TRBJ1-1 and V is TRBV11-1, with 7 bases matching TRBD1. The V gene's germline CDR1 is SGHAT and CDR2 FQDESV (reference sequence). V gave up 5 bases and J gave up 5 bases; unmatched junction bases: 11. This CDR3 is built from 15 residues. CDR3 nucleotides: TGTGCCAGCAGCCTAGACAGGGTCTTGTGGACTGAAGCTTTCTTT. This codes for CASSLDRVLWTEAFF. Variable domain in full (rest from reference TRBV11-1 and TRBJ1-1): EAEVAQSPRYKITEKSQAVAFWCDPISGHATLYWYRQILGQGPELLVQFQDESVVDDSQLPKDRFSAERLKGVDSTLKIQPAELGDSAMYLCASSLDRVLWTEAFFGQGTRLTVV.

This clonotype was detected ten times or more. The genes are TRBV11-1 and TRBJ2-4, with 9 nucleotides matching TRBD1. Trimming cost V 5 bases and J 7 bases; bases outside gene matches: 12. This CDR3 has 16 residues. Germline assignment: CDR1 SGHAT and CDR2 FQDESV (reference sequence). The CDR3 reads CASSQGGDRDGNIQYF. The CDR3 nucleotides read TGTGCCAGCAGCCAGGGGGGGGACAGGGATGGGAACATTCAGTACTTC.

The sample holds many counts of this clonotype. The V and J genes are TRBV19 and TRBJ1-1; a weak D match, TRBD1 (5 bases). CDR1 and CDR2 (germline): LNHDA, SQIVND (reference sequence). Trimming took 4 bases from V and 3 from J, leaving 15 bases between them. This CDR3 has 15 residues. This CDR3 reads CASSRLLGVDTEAFF. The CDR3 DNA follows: TGTGCCAGTAGTAGGCTTTTGGGGGTGGACACTGAAGCTTTCTTT. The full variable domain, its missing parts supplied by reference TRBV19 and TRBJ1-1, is DGGITQSPKYLFRKEGQNVTLSCEQNLNHDAMYWYRQDPGQGLRLIYYSQIVNDFQKGDIAEGYSVSREKKESFPLTVTSAQKNPTAFYLCASSRLLGVDTEAFFGQGTRLTVV.

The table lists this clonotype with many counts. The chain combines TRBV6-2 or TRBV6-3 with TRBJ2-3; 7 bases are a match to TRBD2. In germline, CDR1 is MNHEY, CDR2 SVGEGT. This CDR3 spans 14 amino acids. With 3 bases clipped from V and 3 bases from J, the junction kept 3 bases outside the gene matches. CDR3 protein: CASSYVGGTDTQYF. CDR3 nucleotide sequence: TGTGCCAGCAGTTATGTGGGAGGGACAGATACGCAGTATTTT.

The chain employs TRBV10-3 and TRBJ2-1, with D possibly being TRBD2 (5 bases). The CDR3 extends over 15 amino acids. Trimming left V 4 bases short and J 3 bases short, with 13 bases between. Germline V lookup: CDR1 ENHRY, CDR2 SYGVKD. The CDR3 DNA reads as TGTGCCATCAGTGCTACCCGGGAAAACTACAATGAGCAGTTCTTC. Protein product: CAISATRENYNEQFF.

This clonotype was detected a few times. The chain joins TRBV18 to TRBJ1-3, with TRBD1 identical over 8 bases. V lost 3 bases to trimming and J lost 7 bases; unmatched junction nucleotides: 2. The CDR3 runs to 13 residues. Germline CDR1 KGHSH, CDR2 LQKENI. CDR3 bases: TGTGCCAGCTCACCGGACAGGGCCAACACCATATATTTT. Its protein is CASSPDRANTIYF.

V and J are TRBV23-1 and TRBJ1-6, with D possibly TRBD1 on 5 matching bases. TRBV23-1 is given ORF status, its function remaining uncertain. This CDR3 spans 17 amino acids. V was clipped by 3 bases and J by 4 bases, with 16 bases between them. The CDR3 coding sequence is TGCGCCAGCAGTCAGCCGTCCGGGACGGCTTATAATTCACCCCTCCACTTT. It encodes CASSQPSGTAYNSPLHF.

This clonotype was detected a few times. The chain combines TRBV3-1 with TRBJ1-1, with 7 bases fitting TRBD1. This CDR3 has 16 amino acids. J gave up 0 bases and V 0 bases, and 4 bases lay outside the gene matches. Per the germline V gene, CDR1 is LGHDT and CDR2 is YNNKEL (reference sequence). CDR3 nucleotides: TGTGCCAGCAGCCAAGATGGGGACAGCGTGAACACTGAAGCTTTCTTT. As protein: CASSQDGDSVNTEAFF.

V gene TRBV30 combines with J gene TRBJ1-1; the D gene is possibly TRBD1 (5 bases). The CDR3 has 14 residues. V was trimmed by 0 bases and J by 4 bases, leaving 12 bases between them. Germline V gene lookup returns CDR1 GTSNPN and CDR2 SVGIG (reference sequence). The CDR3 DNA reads TGTGCCTGGAGTGTCCCAGGGTCAGCCACTGAAGCTTTCTTT. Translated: CAWSVPGSATEAFF.

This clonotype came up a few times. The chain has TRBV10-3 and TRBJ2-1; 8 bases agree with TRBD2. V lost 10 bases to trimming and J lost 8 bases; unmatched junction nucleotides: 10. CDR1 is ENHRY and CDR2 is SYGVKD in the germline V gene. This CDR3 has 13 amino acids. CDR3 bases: TGTGCCAGTAGCGGGGCGACTCGGGATGAGCAGTTCTTC. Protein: CASSGATRDEQFF.

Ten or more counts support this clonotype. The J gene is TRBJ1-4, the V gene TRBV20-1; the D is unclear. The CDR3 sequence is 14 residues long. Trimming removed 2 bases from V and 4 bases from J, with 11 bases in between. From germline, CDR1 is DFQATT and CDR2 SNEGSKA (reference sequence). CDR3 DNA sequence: TGCAGTGCTAGAATAAGACGGTTTAATGAAAAACTGTTTTTT. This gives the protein CSARIRRFNEKLFF.

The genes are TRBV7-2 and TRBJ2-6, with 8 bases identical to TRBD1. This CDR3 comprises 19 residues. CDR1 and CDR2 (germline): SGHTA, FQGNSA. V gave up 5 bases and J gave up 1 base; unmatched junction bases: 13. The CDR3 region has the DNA TGTGCCAGCAGCCCTTATCCGGGACAGGAAAAATCTGGGGCCAACGTCCTGACTTTC. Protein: CASSPYPGQEKSGANVLTF.

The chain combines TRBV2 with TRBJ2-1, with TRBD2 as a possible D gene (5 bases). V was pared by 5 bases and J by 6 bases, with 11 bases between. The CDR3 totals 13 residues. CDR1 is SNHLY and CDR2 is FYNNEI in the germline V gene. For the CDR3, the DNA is TGTGCCAGCAGTCGGGGTCTATTCAATGAGCAGTTCTTC. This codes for CASSRGLFNEQFF. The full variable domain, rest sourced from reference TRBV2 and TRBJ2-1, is EPEVTQTPSHQVTQMGQEVILRCVPISNHLYFYWYRQILGQKVEFLVSFYNNEISEKSEIFDDQFSVERPDGSNFTLKIRSTKLEDSAMYFCASSRGLFNEQFFGPGTRLTVL.

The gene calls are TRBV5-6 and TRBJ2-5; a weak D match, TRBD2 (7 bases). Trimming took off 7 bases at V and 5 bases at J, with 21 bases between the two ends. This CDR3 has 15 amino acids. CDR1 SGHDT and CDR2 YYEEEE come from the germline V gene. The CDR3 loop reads CASDSWGGAMETQYF. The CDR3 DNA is TGTGCCAGCGACTCATGGGGGGGGGCGATGGAGACCCAGTACTTC.

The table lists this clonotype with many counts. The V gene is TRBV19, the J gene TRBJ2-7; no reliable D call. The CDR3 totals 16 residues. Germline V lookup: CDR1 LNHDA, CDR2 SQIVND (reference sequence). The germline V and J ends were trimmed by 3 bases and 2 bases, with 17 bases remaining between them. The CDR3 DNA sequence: TGTGCCAGTAGTATTAAAGGTTTGACTCCGCCCTACGAGCAGTACTTC. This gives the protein CASSIKGLTPPYEQYF.

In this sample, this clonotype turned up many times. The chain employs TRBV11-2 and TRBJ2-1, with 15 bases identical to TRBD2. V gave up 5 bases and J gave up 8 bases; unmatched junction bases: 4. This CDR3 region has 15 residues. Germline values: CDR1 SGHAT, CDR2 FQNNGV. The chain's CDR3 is CASSGLAGGPHEQFF. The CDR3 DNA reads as TGTGCCAGCAGCGGACTAGCGGGAGGGCCTCATGAGCAGTTCTTC.

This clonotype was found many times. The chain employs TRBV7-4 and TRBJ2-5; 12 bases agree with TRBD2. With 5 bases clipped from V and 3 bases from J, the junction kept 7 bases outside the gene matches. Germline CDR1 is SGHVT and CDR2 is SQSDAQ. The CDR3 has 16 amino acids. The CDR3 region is CASSQRTSGNEETQYF. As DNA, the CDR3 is TGTGCCAGCAGCCAACGGACTAGCGGGAATGAAGAGACCCAGTACTTC.

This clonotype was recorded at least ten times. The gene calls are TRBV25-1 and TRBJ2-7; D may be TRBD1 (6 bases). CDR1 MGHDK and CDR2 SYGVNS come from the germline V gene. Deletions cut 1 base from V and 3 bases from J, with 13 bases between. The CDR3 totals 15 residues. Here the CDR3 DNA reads TGTGCCAGCAGTGAATCTCTGACAGGCCTCTACGAGCAGTACTTC. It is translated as CASSESLTGLYEQYF.

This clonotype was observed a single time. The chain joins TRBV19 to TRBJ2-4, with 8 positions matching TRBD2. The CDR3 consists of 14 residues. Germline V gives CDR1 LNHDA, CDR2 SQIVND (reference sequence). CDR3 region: CVSRRWRGENIQYF. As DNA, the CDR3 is TGTGTCAGCCGACGATGGCGGGGGGAAAACATTCAGTACTTC.